This T cell receptor beta chain was found in a study of blood T cell repertoires in COVID-19. For the study at large: Sites in the United States, Italy and Spain provided acute and convalescent COVID-19 samples. Nucleic acid was either cDNA or gDNA, and it came from T cells, B-cell-depleted T cells, or PBMCs.

Followed over time, Seattle patients had been enrolled while infection was active. Germline lookup yields CDR1 MNHEY and CDR2 SVGAGI. The CDR3 runs to 15 residues. Deletions cut 7 bases from V and 0 bases from J, with 13 bases between. Under the authors' procedure: By means of reference gene primer amplification, nucleated cell counts were estimated. Assay: immunoSEQ multiplex PCR; the TCRdb copy retains only in-frame clones and omits some. For V, J and clone size, that table is used; D and trimming come from the DNA. The sample lists fewer than 350,000 clones; about nine tenths were seen once. Sequences were obtained from peripheral blood. The sequence was collected from a woman younger than 45 with COVID-19, enrolled during active disease. V usage is TRBV6-5 and J usage is TRBJ2-1; D perhaps matches TRBD2 (5 bases). CDR3 DNA sequence: TGTGCCAGCACCTTAGCGATATCCTCCTACAATGAGCAGTTCTTC. Translation gives CASTLAISSYNEQFF.